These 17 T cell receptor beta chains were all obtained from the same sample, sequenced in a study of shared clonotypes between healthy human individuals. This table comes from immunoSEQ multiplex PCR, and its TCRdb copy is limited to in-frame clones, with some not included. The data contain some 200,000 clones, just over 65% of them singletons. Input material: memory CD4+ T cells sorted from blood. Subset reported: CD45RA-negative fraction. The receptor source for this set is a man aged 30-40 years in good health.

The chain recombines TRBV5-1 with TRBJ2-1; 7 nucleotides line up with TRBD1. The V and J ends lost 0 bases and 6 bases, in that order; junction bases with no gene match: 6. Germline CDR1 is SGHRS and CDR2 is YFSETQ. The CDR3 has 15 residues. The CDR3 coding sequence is TGCGCCAGCAGCTTGGGAGGGGGCGGGCGCAATGAGCAGTTCTTC. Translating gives CASSLGGGGRNEQFF.

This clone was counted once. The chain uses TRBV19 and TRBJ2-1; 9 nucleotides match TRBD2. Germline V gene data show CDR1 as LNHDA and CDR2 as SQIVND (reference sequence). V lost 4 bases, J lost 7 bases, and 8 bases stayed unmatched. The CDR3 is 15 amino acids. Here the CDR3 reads CASSTSSGNRNEQFF. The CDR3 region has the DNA TGTGCCAGTAGTACCTCTAGCGGGAATCGGAATGAGCAGTTCTTC.

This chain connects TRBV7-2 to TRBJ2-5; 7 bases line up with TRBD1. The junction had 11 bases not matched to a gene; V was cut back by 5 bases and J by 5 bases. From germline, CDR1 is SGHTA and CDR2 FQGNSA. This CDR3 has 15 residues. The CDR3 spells CASSRVYRGAETQYF. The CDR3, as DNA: TGTGCCAGCAGCCGCGTGTACAGGGGTGCCGAGACCCAGTACTTC.

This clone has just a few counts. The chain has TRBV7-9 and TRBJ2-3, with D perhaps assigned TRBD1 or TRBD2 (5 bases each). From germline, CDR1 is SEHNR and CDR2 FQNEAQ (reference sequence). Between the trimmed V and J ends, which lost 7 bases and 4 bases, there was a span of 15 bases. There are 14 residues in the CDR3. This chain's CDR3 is CASTGTSDADTQYF. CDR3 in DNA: TGTGCCAGCACCGGGACGAGCGACGCAGATACGCAGTATTTT.

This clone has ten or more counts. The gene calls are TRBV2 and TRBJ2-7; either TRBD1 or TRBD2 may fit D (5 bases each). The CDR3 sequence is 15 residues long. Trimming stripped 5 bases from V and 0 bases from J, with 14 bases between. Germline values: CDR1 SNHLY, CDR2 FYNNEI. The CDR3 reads CASSSGTVSSYEQYF. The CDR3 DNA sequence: TGTGCCAGCAGTTCCGGGACCGTGAGCTCCTACGAGCAGTACTTC. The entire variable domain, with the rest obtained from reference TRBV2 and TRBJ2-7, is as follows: EPEVTQTPSHQVTQMGQEVILRCVPISNHLYFYWYRQILGQKVEFLVSFYNNEISEKSEIFDDQFSVERPDGSNFTLKIRSTKLEDSAMYFCASSSGTVSSYEQYFGPGTRLTVT.

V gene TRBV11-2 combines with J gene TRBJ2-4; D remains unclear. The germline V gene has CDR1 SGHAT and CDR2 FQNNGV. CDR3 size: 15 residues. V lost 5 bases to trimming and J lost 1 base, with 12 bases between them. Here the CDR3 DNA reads TGTGCCAGCAGCCCGGCAGTGGGGGCCAAAAACATTCAGTACTTC. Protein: CASSPAVGAKNIQYF.

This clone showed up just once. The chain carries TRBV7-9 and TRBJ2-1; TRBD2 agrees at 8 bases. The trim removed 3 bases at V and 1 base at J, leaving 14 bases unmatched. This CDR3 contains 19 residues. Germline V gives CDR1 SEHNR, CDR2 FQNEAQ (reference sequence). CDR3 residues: CASSFWTGRGGRSYNEQFF. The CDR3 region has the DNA TGTGCCAGCAGCTTCTGGACCGGGAGGGGGGGAAGATCCTACAATGAGCAGTTCTTC.

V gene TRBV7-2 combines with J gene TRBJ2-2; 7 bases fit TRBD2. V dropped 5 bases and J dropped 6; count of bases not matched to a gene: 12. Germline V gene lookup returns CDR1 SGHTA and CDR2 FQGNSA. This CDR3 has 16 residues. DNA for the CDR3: TGTGCCAGCAGCCCGGACCCTAGCGGTGGGGCCGGGGAGCTGTTTTTT. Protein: CASSPDPSGGAGELFF.

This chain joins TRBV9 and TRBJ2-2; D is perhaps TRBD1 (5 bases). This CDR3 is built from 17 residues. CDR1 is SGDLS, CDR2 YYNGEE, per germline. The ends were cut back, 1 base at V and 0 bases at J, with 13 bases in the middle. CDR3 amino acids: CASSVTPGPPNTGELFF. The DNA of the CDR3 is TGTGCCAGCAGCGTAACACCAGGGCCTCCGAACACCGGGGAGCTGTTTTTT.

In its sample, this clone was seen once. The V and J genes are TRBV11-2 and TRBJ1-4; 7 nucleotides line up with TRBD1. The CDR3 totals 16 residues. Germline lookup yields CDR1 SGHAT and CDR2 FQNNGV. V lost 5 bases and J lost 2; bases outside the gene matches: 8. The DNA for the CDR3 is TGTGCCAGCAGCCCCGCAGGGGGGGCGACTAATGAAAAACTGTTTTTT. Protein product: CASSPAGGATNEKLFF. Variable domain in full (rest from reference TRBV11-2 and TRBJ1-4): EAGVAQSPRYKIIEKRQSVAFWCNPISGHATLYWYQQILGQGPKLLIQFQNNGVVDDSQLPKDRFSAERLKGVDSTLKIQPAKLEDSAVYLCASSPAGGATNEKLFFGSGTQLSVL.

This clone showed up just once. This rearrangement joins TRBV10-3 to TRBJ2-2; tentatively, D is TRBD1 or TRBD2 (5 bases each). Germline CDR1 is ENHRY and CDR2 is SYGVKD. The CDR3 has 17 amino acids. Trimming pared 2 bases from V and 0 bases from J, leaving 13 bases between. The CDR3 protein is CAISEPGTAANTGELFF. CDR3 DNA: TGTGCCATCAGTGAGCCGGGGACCGCTGCGAACACCGGGGAGCTGTTTTTT.

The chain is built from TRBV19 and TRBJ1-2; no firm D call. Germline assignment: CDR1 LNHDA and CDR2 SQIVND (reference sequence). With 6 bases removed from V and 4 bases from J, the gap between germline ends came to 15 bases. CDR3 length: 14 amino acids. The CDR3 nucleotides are TGTGCCAGTAGCGATAGACGGACGGCCTATGGCTACACCTTC. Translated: CASSDRRTAYGYTF.

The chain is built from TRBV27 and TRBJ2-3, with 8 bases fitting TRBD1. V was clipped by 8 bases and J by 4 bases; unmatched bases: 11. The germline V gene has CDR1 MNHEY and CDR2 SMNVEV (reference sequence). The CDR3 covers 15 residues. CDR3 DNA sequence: TGTGCCAGCGGGGGGAGGACAGGGCCATCAGATACGCAGTATTTT. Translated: CASGGRTGPSDTQYF.

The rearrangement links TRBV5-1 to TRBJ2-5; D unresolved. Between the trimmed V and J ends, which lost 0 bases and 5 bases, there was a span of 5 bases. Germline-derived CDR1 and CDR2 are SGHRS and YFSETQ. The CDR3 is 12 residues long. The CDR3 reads CASSLVSETQYF. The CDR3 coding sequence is TGCGCCAGCAGCTTGGTGTCCGAGACCCAGTACTTC.

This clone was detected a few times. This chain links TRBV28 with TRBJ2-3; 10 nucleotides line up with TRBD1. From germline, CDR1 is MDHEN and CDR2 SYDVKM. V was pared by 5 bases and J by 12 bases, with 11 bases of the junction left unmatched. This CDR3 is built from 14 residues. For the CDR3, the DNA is TGTGCCAGCAGTGGGGGACAGGGGTATTGGAGCCAGTATTTT. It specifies CASSGGQGYWSQYF.

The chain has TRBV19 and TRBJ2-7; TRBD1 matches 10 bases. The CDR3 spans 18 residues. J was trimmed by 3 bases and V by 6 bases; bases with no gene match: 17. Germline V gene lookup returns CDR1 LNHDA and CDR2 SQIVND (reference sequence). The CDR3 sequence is CASSPTANRWDRGYEQYF. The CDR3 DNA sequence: TGTGCCAGTAGCCCAACGGCGAACCGGTGGGACAGGGGCTACGAGCAGTACTTC.

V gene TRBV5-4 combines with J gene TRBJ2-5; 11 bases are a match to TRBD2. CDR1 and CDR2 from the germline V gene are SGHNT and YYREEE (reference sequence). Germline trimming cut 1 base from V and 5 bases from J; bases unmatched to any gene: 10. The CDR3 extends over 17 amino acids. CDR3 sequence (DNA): TGTGCCAGCAGCTTGTATAGCGGGAGGGCCCTCTCGGAGACCCAGTACTTC. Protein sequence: CASSLYSGRALSETQYF. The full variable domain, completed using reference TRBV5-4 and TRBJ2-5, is ETGVTQSPTHLIKTRGQQVTLRCSSQSGHNTVSWYQQALGQGPQFIFQYYREEENGRGNFPPRFSGLQFPNYSSELNVNALELDDSALYLCASSLYSGRALSETQYFGPGTRLLVL.